Below, 9 T cell receptor beta chains from the same sample are listed, as sequenced in a study of CD8 T cells in Susac syndrome. RNA amounts of about 0.45 to 1 ug underwent reverse transcription with random hexamers. TCRdb re-analysed the immunoSEQ multiplex PCR reads in MiXCR, keeping a single row per CDR3 protein. The sample carries 100,000 to 150,000 distinct CDR3 sequences, around 94% recorded once. The sequenced material came from CD8+ T cells from PBMCs. Receptors originate from a human donor with Susac syndrome.

The V and J genes are TRBV24-1 and TRBJ2-5; D possibly uses TRBD1 or TRBD2 (5 bases each). The CDR3 runs 13 residues. CDR1 is KGHDR and CDR2 is SFDVKD in the germline V gene. Trimming left V 0 bases short and J 4 bases short, with 5 bases between. CDR3 nucleotides: TGTGCCACCAGTGATTTGGGGACAGAGACCCAGTACTTC. Protein sequence: CATSDLGTETQYF.

The rearrangement links TRBV18 to TRBJ2-1, with 8 bases fitting TRBD2. Per germline, CDR1 KGHSH and CDR2 LQKENI. The ends lost 3 bases at V and 4 bases at J; junction bases unmatched: 14. The CDR3 consists of 18 residues. As DNA, the CDR3 is TGTGCCAGCTCACCTCTCACAATACCCGGGACTAGTTACAATGAGCAGTTCTTC. Translated, it gives CASSPLTIPGTSYNEQFF.

The chain couples TRBV7-8 to TRBJ1-1, with TRBD1 as a possible D gene (5 bases). The germline gives CDR1 SGHVS, CDR2 FQNEAQ. Trimming took off 5 bases at V and 4 bases at J, with 17 bases between the two ends. The CDR3 consists of 15 residues. CDR3 amino acids: CASSIWGGGTTEAFF. The CDR3, as DNA: TGTGCCAGCAGCATTTGGGGGGGAGGGACCACTGAAGCTTTCTTT.

The chain links TRBV4-1 to TRBJ1-2; D unresolved. V shed 1 base and J shed 0 bases, with 12 bases lying between them. CDR1 MGHRA and CDR2 YSYEKL come from the germline V gene. This CDR3 has 16 residues. The CDR3 DNA is TGCGCCAGCAGCCAAGGCCCCCACGCCGCTAACTATGGCTACACCTTC. Translation: CASSQGPHAANYGYTF.

The chain recombines TRBV13 with TRBJ2-1, with 8 bases identical to TRBD2. V lost 4 bases to trimming and J lost 7 bases; unmatched junction nucleotides: 9. This CDR3 spans 15 amino acids. Germline V gene data show CDR1 as PRHDT and CDR2 as FYEKMQ (reference sequence). CDR3 coding DNA: TGTGCCAGCAGCTCCTCCGGGACTAGTCGGAATGAGCAGTTCTTC. Its protein product is CASSSSGTSRNEQFF.

This clonotype turned up a few times. The chain is built from TRBV7-9 and TRBJ2-7; possibly TRBD1 for D (5 bases). Trimming took 4 bases from V and 2 from J, leaving 9 bases between them. The CDR3 contains 13 residues. The V gene's germline CDR1 is SEHNR and CDR2 FQNEAQ (reference sequence). CDR3 DNA: TGTGCCAGCAGCTCCCGACAGACCTACGAGCAGTACTTC. Residues: CASSSRQTYEQYF.

The chain uses TRBV6-4 and TRBJ1-6, with D possibly being TRBD1 (5 bases). Germline V gives CDR1 MRHNA, CDR2 SNTAGT. CDR3 length: 13 residues. V was clipped by 3 bases and J by 5 bases, with 5 bases between them. This CDR3 reads CASSEDNNSPLHF. CDR3 DNA sequence: TGTGCCAGCAGTGAGGACAATAATTCACCCCTCCACTTT.

V and J are TRBV9 and TRBJ2-7; 7 bases align to TRBD2. J lost 5 bases, V lost 3 bases, and 8 bases had no gene match. In germline, CDR1 is SGDLS, CDR2 YYNGEE. This CDR3 spans 14 amino acids. The CDR3 is CASSARTSHHEQYF. For the CDR3, the DNA is TGTGCCAGCAGCGCACGGACTAGTCACCACGAGCAGTACTTC.

This rearrangement joins TRBV7-2 to TRBJ2-5; D perhaps matches TRBD1 (6 bases). V was cut by 3 bases and J by 1 base, with 12 bases left in between. CDR1 and CDR2 from the germline V gene are SGHTA and FQGNSA. This CDR3 spans 15 amino acids. The CDR3 is CASSFWGPPQETQYF. The CDR3 DNA reads TGTGCCAGCAGCTTCTGGGGGCCACCCCAAGAGACCCAGTACTTC.